Shown below are 23 T cell receptor beta chains from a single sample sequenced in a study of cytomegalovirus exposure and HLA in healthy donors. Profiling relied on immunoSEQ multiplex PCR, and the TCRdb table lists in-frame clones only, not all of them. This sample yields fewer than 200,000 clones, of which about nine tenths are seen a single time; about 5.8% belongs to the top ten. Source material: PBMCs. The receptors originated from a woman aged 25 to 39 in good health and CMV-seronegative.

Remarks on this clone: Here the CDR3 omits its conserved ending phenylalanine or tryptophan, so a read error is the likely source. The DNA is left out, because the CDR3 cannot be placed on it with certainty; the CDR3 is given as TCRdb lists it. The V call is TRBV5-8, the J call TRBJ2-7. The CDR3 totals 11 residues, both ends included. CDR1 is SGHTS and CDR2 is YDEGEE in the germline V gene. The CDR3 sequence: CASSRKGPPAL.

This clone has more than one count but fewer than ten. The chain joins TRBV6-5 to TRBJ1-5; unclear D gene. Germline CDR1 reads MNHEY; CDR2 reads SVGAGI. This CDR3 contains 16 residues. V shed 3 bases and J shed 0 bases, with 12 bases lying between them. The CDR3 DNA follows: TGTGCCAGCAGTTATTCGGGCAGAGATAGCAATCAGCCCCAGCATTTT. It translates to CASSYSGRDSNQPQHF.

This chain connects TRBV28 to TRBJ2-3; unclear D gene. This CDR3 is built from 13 residues. The V end lost 6 bases, the J end lost 2 bases, and 9 bases lay between the germline ends. The V gene's germline CDR1 is MDHEN and CDR2 SYDVKM. CDR3 region: CASRYPSTDTQYF. Written as DNA, the CDR3 is TGTGCCAGCAGATATCCCTCCACAGATACGCAGTATTTT. Drawing the rest from reference TRBV28 and TRBJ2-3, the complete variable domain is DVKVTQSSRYLVKRTGEKVFLECVQDMDHENMFWYRQDPGLGLRLIYFSYDVKMKEKGDIPEGYSVSREKKERFSLILESASTNQTSMYLCASRYPSTDTQYFGPGTRLTVL.

V gene TRBV27 combines with J gene TRBJ1-5; a weak D match, TRBD1 (5 bases). Germline CDR1 reads MNHEY; CDR2 reads SMNVEV (reference sequence). Trimming removed 4 bases from V and 3 bases from J, with 10 bases in between. The CDR3 length is 14 residues. CDR3: CASSSGINNQPQHF. The CDR3 region has the DNA TGTGCCAGCAGTTCAGGGATAAACAATCAGCCCCAGCATTTT.

This clone was seen only a few times. The V gene is TRBV7-2, the J gene TRBJ2-7; maybe TRBD2 (7 bases). CDR3 length: 15 amino acids. Between the trimmed V and J ends, which lost 1 base and 3 bases, there was a span of 13 bases. Germline CDR1 is SGHTA and CDR2 is FQGNSA. The DNA of the CDR3 is TGTGCCAGCAGCTTAGAGGTGGGAGGGGGCTACGAGCAGTACTTC. Its translation: CASSLEVGGGYEQYF.

This clone was counted a single time. DNA for the CDR3: TGCGCCAGCAGCTTGGGGGGACTAGCGGGGCAAGAGACCCAGTACTTC. This codes for CASSLGGLAGQETQYF. This rearrangement joins TRBV5-1 to TRBJ2-5; 13 bases are shared with TRBD2. The CDR3 runs to 16 residues. The V segment lost 0 bases and the J segment 2 bases; nucleotides outside the gene matches: 1. Germline CDR1 is SGHRS and CDR2 is YFSETQ.

The gene calls are TRBV9 and TRBJ2-7; D may correspond to TRBD1 or TRBD2 (6 bases each). CDR3 length: 15 amino acids. Germline CDR1 SGDLS, CDR2 YYNGEE. Trimming left V 0 bases short and J 3 bases short, with 13 bases between. The DNA of the CDR3 is TGTGCCAGCAGCGTAGCTATAGGGGGGTACTACGAGCAGTACTTC. It translates to CASSVAIGGYYEQYF.

The V and J genes are TRBV28 and TRBJ1-1; D unresolved. V was clipped by 3 bases and J by 3 bases, with 20 bases between them. Looked up from germline, CDR1 is MDHEN and CDR2 is SYDVKM. There are 17 residues in the CDR3. CDR3 in amino acids: CASSLVSPTGPDTEAFF. As DNA, the CDR3 is TGTGCCAGCAGTTTGGTTAGTCCGACTGGCCCGGACACTGAAGCTTTCTTT.

This rearrangement joins TRBV10-3 to TRBJ1-2; D is undetermined. The germline V and J ends were trimmed by 7 bases and 4 bases, with 10 bases remaining between them. Looked up from germline, CDR1 is ENHRY and CDR2 is SYGVKD. The CDR3 extends over 12 amino acids. The CDR3 here is CAITGDGYGYTF. In nucleotides, the CDR3 is TGTGCCATCACTGGCGATGGCTATGGCTACACCTTC.

The genes are TRBV28 and TRBJ2-7; D gene ambiguous. Germline lookup yields CDR1 MDHEN and CDR2 SYDVKM. The CDR3 covers 12 residues. V was shortened by 4 bases and J by 3 bases, with 7 bases between the two germline ends. In DNA, the CDR3 is TGTGCCAGCAGTTATCAGAACTACGAGCAGTACTTC. It specifies CASSYQNYEQYF.

The DNA for the CDR3 is TGTGCCAGCAGCCAAGGTTCGGCGGAGACGGGGTCACGGGGCTACACCTTC. Its protein is CASSQGSAETGSRGYTF. The gene calls are TRBV4-2 and TRBJ1-2; no clear D. This CDR3 contains 17 residues. The V gene lost 1 base and the J gene lost 8 bases, with 23 bases spanning the gap. CDR1 is LGHNA, CDR2 YNFKEQ, per germline.

The CDR3 loop is CASSSSDARDTQYF. The CDR3, as DNA: TGTGCCAGCAGCTCCTCGGACGCTCGGGATACGCAGTATTTT. The chain links TRBV11-2 to TRBJ2-3; D unresolved. V gave up 4 bases and J gave up 6 bases, with 14 bases separating them. The CDR3 sequence is 14 residues long. Germline CDR1 and CDR2: SGHAT and FQNNGV.

The rearrangement links TRBV20-1 to TRBJ2-7; D is unclear. The CDR3 totals 11 residues. Germline V gene sequence: CDR1 DFQATT, CDR2 SNEGSKA (reference sequence). Trimming cost V 2 bases and J 6 bases, with 8 bases left between them. The CDR3 sequence is CSARLVSEQYF. The CDR3 DNA follows: TGCAGTGCTAGACTTGTGAGCGAGCAGTACTTC.

The rearrangement links TRBV13 to TRBJ2-1, with 8 bases aligning to TRBD2. CDR3 length equals 14 residues. Germline V gene lookup returns CDR1 PRHDT and CDR2 FYEKMQ (reference sequence). With V trimmed by 5 bases and J by 5 bases, 5 bases remained unmatched. DNA for the CDR3: TGTGCCAGCAGCCTCAATAGCGGGGACAATGAGCAGTTCTTC. It is translated as CASSLNSGDNEQFF. Variable domain in full (rest from reference TRBV13 and TRBJ2-1): AAGVIQSPRHLIKEKRETATLKCYPIPRHDTVYWYQQGPGQDPQFLISFYEKMQSDKGSIPDRFSAQQFSDYHSELNMSSLELGDSALYFCASSLNSGDNEQFFGPGTRLTVL.

The rearrangement joins TRBV27 to TRBJ1-1; TRBD1 aligns across 8 bases. V lost 5 bases and J lost 4; bases outside the gene matches: 6. The CDR3 runs to 14 residues. The germline V gene has CDR1 MNHEY and CDR2 SMNVEV (reference sequence). The CDR3 nucleotides read TGTGCCAGCAGTCCGCGGACAGGGAGCACTGAAGCTTTCTTT. Its translation: CASSPRTGSTEAFF.

This sequence joins TRBV4-3 and TRBJ1-6; 9 bases are shared with TRBD1. The J segment lost 8 bases and the V segment lost 3 bases, leaving 5 bases of the junction unmatched. This CDR3 has 15 residues. Looked up from germline, CDR1 is LGHNA and CDR2 is YSLEER. The CDR3 spells CASSHRDRVDSPLHF. CDR3 bases: TGCGCCAGCAGCCACCGGGACAGGGTGGATTCACCCCTCCACTTT.

This chain connects TRBV29-1 to TRBJ1-1, with 7 bases identical to TRBD1. Germline V CDR1 and CDR2: SQVTM, ANQGSEA. CDR3 length: 14 amino acids. V lost 7 bases, J lost 3 bases, and 11 bases stayed unmatched. As DNA, the CDR3 is TGCAGCGCCCGTCTACAGGGGAAGGACACTGAAGCTTTCTTT. Residues: CSARLQGKDTEAFF.

CDR3 in DNA: TGTGCCAGTAGTTACGGGGCCAAATCTGAGCAGTACTTC. Its protein product is CASSYGAKSEQYF. The rearrangement joins TRBV19 to TRBJ2-7; possibly TRBD1 or TRBD2 for D (5 bases each). In germline, CDR1 is LNHDA, CDR2 SQIVND (reference sequence). The CDR3 loop spans 13 amino acids. Trimming stripped 5 bases from V and 7 bases from J, with 15 bases between.

This chain joins TRBV10-1 and TRBJ1-4, with TRBD1 matching 7 bases. With 2 bases clipped from V and 0 bases from J, the junction kept 9 bases outside the gene matches. The CDR3 contains 18 residues. Germline V lookup: CDR1 WNHNN, CDR2 SYGVQD (reference sequence). The CDR3 is CASSEPLTGTTTNEKLFF. The CDR3 DNA sequence: TGCGCCAGCAGTGAGCCGTTGACAGGGACTACAACTAATGAAAAACTGTTTTTT.

J is TRBJ2-7 and V is TRBV10-2, with D perhaps TRBD1 (5 bases). CDR1 is WSHSY and CDR2 is SAAADI in the germline V gene. Trimming removed 1 base at V and 5 bases at J, with 9 bases between. The CDR3 spans 13 residues. The CDR3 nucleotides are TGCGCCAGCAGTGAGTTCAGGGCTCACGAGCAGTACTTC. Translated, it gives CASSEFRAHEQYF.

The chain joins TRBV6-5 to TRBJ2-2; 8 bases line up with TRBD2. J lost 0 bases, V lost 0 bases, and 0 bases had no gene match. CDR1 is MNHEY, CDR2 SVGAGI, per germline. The CDR3 has 16 amino acids. CDR3: CASSYSSGANTGELFF. Here the CDR3 DNA reads TGTGCCAGCAGTTACTCTAGCGGGGCGAACACCGGGGAGCTGTTTTTT.

V gene TRBV28 combines with J gene TRBJ1-3; D might be TRBD1 (6 bases). CDR1 and CDR2 from the germline V gene are MDHEN and SYDVKM. The CDR3 has 14 amino acids. Deletions cut 6 bases from V and 0 bases from J, with 9 bases between. The DNA of the CDR3 is TGTGCCAGCAGGGGACATATCTCTGGAAACACCATATATTTT. Its protein is CASRGHISGNTIYF.

A word on this clone: A junction end diverges from the germline sequence, so it may reflect a read error. The J gene is TRBJ2-1, the V gene TRBV2; D tentatively reads TRBD1 or TRBD2 (5 bases each). The CDR3 covers 13 residues. Germline-derived CDR1 and CDR2 are SNHLY and FYNNEI. The CDR3 DNA reads as TGTGCCAGCAGTGTTGGGACCCACAATGGGCAGTTCTTC. Translating gives CASSVGTHNGQFF.